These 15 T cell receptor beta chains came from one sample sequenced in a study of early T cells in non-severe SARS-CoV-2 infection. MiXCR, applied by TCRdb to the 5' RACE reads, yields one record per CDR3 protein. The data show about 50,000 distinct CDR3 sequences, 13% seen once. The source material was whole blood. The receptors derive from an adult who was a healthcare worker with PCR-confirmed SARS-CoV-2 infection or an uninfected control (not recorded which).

This CDR3 reads CASSFGSPLHF. The CDR3 region has the DNA TGTGCCAGCAGTTTCGGTTCACCCCTCCACTTT. This chain joins TRBV28 and TRBJ1-6, with D hard to call. Germline loops: CDR1 MDHEN, CDR2 SYDVKM. The CDR3 sequence is 11 residues long. Trimming took 3 bases from V and 9 from J, leaving 3 bases between them.

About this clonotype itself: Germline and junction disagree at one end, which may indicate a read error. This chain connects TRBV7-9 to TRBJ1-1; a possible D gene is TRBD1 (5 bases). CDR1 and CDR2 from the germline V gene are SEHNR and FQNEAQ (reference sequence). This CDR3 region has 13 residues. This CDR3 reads CASPGPLGTEAFF. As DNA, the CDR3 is TGCGCCAGCCCGGGGCCTTTGGGCACTGAAGCTTTCTTT.

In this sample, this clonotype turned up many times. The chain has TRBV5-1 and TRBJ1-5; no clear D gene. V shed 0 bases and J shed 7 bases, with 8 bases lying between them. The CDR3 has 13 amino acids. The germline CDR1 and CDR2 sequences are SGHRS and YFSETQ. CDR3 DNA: TGCGCCAGCAGCTTGGGTGTAGAGCAGCCCCAGCATTTT. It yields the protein CASSLGVEQPQHF.

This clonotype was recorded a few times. DNA for the CDR3: TGTGCCAGCAGTACAGGGGCGGGAGGCACTGAAGCTTTCTTT. It specifies CASSTGAGGTEAFF. This chain connects TRBV7-9 to TRBJ1-1; 7 bases are a match to TRBD1. Trimming removed 6 bases from V and 4 bases from J; junction bases left unmatched: 8. The CDR3 spans 14 residues. Germline V lookup: CDR1 SEHNR, CDR2 FQNEAQ (reference sequence).

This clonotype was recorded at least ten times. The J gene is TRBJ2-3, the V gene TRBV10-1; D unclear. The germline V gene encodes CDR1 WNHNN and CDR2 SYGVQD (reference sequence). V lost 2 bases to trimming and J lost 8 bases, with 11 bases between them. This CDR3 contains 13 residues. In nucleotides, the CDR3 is TGCGCCAGCAGTGAGCAGGTGGAAGGTACGCAGTATTTT. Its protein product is CASSEQVEGTQYF.

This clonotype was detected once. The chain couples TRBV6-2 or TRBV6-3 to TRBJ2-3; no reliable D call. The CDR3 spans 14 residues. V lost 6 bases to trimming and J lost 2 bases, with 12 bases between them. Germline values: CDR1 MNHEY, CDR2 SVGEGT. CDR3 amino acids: CASRQRTDTDTQYF. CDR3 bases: TGTGCCAGCAGGCAACGGACCGACACAGATACGCAGTATTTT.

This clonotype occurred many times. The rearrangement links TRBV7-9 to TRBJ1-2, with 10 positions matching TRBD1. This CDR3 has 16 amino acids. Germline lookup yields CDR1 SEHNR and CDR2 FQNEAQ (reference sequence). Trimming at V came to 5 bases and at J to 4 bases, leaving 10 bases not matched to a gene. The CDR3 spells CASSLQRTGGSYGYTF. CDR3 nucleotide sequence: TGTGCCAGCAGCCTTCAGAGGACAGGGGGGAGCTATGGCTACACCTTC.

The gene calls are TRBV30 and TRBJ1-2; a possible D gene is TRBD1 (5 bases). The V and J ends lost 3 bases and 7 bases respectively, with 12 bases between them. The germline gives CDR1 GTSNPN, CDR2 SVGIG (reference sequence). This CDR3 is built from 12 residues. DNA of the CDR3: TGTGCCTGGAGCCGTGGGGACGGTGGCTACACCTTC. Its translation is CAWSRGDGGYTF.

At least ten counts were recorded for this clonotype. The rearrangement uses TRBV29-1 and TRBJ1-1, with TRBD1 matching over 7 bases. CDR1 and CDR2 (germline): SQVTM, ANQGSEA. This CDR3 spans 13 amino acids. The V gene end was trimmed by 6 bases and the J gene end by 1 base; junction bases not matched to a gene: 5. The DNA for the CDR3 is TGCAGCGTCTCGACAGGGACGAACACTGAAGCTTTCTTT. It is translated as CSVSTGTNTEAFF.

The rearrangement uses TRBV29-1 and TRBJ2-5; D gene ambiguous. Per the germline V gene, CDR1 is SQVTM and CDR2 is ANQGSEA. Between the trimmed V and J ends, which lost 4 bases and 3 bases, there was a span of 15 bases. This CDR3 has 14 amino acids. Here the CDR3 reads CSVGSPRREETQYF. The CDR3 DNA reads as TGCAGCGTTGGGTCCCCCCGGCGCGAAGAGACCCAGTACTTC. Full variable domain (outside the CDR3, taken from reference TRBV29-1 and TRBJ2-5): SAVISQKPSRDICQRGTSLTIQCQVDSQVTMMFWYRQQPGQSLTLIATANQGSEATYESGFVIDKFPISRPNLTFSTLTVSNMSPEDSSIYLCSVGSPRREETQYFGPGTRLLVL.

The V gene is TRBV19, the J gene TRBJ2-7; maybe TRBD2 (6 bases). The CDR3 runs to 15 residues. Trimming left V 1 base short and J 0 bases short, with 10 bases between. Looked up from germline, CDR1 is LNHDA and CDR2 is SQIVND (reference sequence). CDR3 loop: CASSIGDGSSYEQYF. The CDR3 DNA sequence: TGTGCCAGTAGTATAGGGGACGGGAGCTCCTACGAGCAGTACTTC.

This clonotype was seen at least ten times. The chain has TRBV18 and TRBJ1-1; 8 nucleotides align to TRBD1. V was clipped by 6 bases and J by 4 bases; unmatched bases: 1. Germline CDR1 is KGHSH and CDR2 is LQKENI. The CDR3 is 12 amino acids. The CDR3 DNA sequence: TGTGCCAGCTCCGGACAGGGCACTGAAGCTTTCTTT. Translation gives CASSGQGTEAFF.

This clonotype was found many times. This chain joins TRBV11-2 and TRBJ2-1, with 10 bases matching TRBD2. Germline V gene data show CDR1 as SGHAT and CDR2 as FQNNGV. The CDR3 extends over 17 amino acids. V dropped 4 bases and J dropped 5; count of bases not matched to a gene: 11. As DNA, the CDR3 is TGTGCCAGCAGCTCCTTAGCGGGGGGCCGCCTCAACAATGAGCAGTTCTTC. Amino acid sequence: CASSSLAGGRLNNEQFF.

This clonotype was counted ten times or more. This chain's CDR3 is CASSYGQIDYGYTF. The CDR3 nucleotides are TGTGCCAGCAGTTACGGGCAGATAGACTATGGCTACACCTTC. The V and J genes are TRBV6-5 and TRBJ1-2, with no clear D. The CDR3 contains 14 residues. The germline CDR1 and CDR2 sequences are MNHEY and SVGAGI. V lost 2 bases, J lost 3 bases, and 10 bases lay in between.

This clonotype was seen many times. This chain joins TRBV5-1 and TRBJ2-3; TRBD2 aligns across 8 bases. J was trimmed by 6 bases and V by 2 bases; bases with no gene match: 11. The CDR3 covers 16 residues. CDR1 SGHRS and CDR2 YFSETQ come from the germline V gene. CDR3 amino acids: CASSFSVAGSADTQYF. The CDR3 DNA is TGCGCCAGCAGCTTTTCTGTAGCGGGGTCCGCTGATACGCAGTATTTT.